Listed below are T cell receptor beta chains from one sample, sequenced in a study of blood T cell repertoires in COVID-19. Produced via immunoSEQ multiplex PCR; TCRdb's table is partial and in-frame only. The table includes about 380,000 clones, 85% detected once. The specimen sequenced was peripheral blood. These receptors all come from a young woman with acute or convalescent COVID-19. The CDR3 runs from the conserved cysteine through the conserved F or W. The D gene is left open where the match is weak. Expanded clones are given a class, and other clones once, few, many or no size at all.

NA	NA	TRBV19	TRBJ1-2	TGCGCCTCGGAGGGTATGGGGAGCGGGTGGGGCTATGGCTACACCTTC	CASEGMGSGWGYGYTF
NA	NA	TRBV15	TRBJ1-2	TGTGCCACCAGCAGCCGGGACACCTATGGCTACACCTTC	CATSSRDTYGYTF
few	NA	TRBV7-2	TRBJ1-4	TGTGCCAGCACCAGGGCAACTAATGAAAAACTGTTTTTT	CASTRATNEKLFF
NA	NA	TRBV4-1	TRBJ1-6	TGCGCCAGCAGCCAAGGCGCAGGGGTGGGTTCACCCCTCCACTTT	CASSQGAGVGSPLHF
NA	TRBD1	TRBV2	TRBJ2-2	TGTGCCAGCAGTGAAGTCCGCGCGGACAGGGGCACCGGGGAGCTGTTTTTT	CASSEVRADRGTGELFF
NA	TRBD2	TRBV6-1	TRBJ2-7	TGTGCCAGCAGTGTCCCGGGACTAGCGGGGGACTACGAGCAGTACTTC	CASSVPGLAGDYEQYF
NA	NA	TRBV6-5	TRBJ1-1	TGTGCCAGTAAACAGGGCCTCAACACTGAAGCTTTCTTT	CASKQGLNTEAFF
NA	TRBD1	TRBV19	TRBJ2-1	TGTGCCAGTAGTATACCGCCGGGACAGGGAATTGGGAATGAGCAGTTCTTC	CASSIPPGQGIGNEQFF
once	NA	TRBV6-5	TRBJ2-3	TGTGCCAGCAGTTACTCGAGTCAGGGAAGTGATACGCAGTATTTT	CASSYSSQGSDTQYF
NA	NA	TRBV7-2	TRBJ2-3	TGTGCCAGCAGCCGGCAACAGGGCATAACCAGGTATTTT	CASSRQQGITRYF
NA	TRBD1	TRBV6-5	TRBJ1-6	TGTGCCAGCAGTCCCGCAGGGGGTAATTCACCCCTCCACTTT	CASSPAGGNSPLHF
NA	TRBD1	TRBV29-1	TRBJ1-2	TGCAGCGGTGATACAGGGGGCGACTATGGCTACACCTTC	CSGDTGGDYGYTF
once	NA	TRBV20-1	TRBJ1-2	TGCAGTGCTAGTCAGGGTTCTAACTATGGCTACACCTTC	CSASQGSNYGYTF
NA	NA	TRBV2	TRBJ1-2	TGTGCCAGCAGTGATCAGGGGTCGTATGGCTACACCTTC	CASSDQGSYGYTF
NA	TRBD1	TRBV5-1	TRBJ1-4	TGCGCCAGCAGCTTTGGTGGGGCAGGGGGGAATGAAAAACTGTTTTTT	CASSFGGAGGNEKLFF
NA	TRBD1	TRBV18	TRBJ2-7	TGTGCCAGCTCGCGTGGGACAGGGGACAACTACGAGCAGTACTTC	CASSRGTGDNYEQYF
NA	TRBD1	TRBV12-3/TRBV12-4	TRBJ1-3	TGTGCCAGCAGTGCCGACAGGGGTGACACCATATATTTT	CASSADRGDTIYF
NA	NA	TRBV2	TRBJ1-5	TGTGCCAGCGTGTACGGTAGCGGGCCCCAGCATTTT	CASVYGSGPQHF
NA	TRBD1	TRBV6-5	TRBJ1-1	TGTGCCAGCAGTATGATGGGACAGGGCGCAGAAGCTTTCTTT	CASSMMGQGAEAFF
NA	NA	TRBV11-3	TRBJ2-5	TGTGCCAGCAGCTTAGGAGAGTACCAAGAGACCCAGTACTTC	CASSLGEYQETQYF
once	NA	TRBV6-1	TRBJ1-2	TGTGCCAGCAGTGATCTGAATACTTGGGGCTACACCTTC	CASSDLNTWGYTF
once	NA	TRBV10-1	TRBJ1-4	TGCGCCAACCCACGGGGGAGGGATAATGAAAAACTGTTTTTT	CANPRGRDNEKLFF
few	TRBD1	TRBV29-1	TRBJ1-2	TGCAGCGCACGGGACAGGGGGCAAGCTAACTATGGCTACACCTTC	CSARDRGQANYGYTF
NA	NA	TRBV6-5	TRBJ2-7	TGTGCCAGCAGTCAGGGTTCTTCCTACGAGCAGTACTTC	CASSQGSSYEQYF
NA	NA	TRBV7-8	TRBJ1-2	TGTGCCAGCAGCTTAGCGGGCGGGAGCTACACCTTC	CASSLAGGSYTF
NA	NA	TRBV7-9	TRBJ1-1	TGTGCCAGCAGCCCCCTAACAGATGCTGAAGCTTTCTTT	CASSPLTDAEAFF
NA	TRBD1	TRBV11-2	TRBJ2-1	TGTGCCAGCAATCACCCGACCGGGGGACAGGGGGGGAATGAGCAGTTCTTC	CASNHPTGGQGGNEQFF
NA	NA	TRBV3-1/TRBV3-2	TRBJ1-1	TGTGCCAGCAGCCAAGCTATAAGATCCACTGAAGCTTTCTTT	CASSQAIRSTEAFF
NA	NA	TRBV11-2	TRBJ2-7	TGTGCCAGCAGTTTACAGGTCGAGGGCGAGCAGTACTTC	CASSLQVEGEQYF
NA	TRBD1	TRBV28	TRBJ1-2	TGTGCCAGCAGTTCTCCGGGACAGGTTTTAGGAGGCTACACCTTC	CASSSPGQVLGGYTF
NA	NA	TRBV6-4	TRBJ1-1	TGTGCCAGCAGTGTGGTGGTCGGGACTGAAGCTTTCTTT	CASSVVVGTEAFF
NA	NA	TRBV6-5	TRBJ2-2	TGTGCCAGCATGTTCGGCGGGGAGCTGTTTTTT	CASMFGGELFF
NA	NA	TRBV21-1	TRBJ2-7	TGTGCCACACTGACAGGGGCCCTATCCTACGAGCAGTACTTC	CATLTGALSYEQYF
NA	TRBD1	TRBV30	TRBJ1-6	TGTGCCACAAACAGGGGGGACAATTCACCCCTCCACTTT	CATNRGDNSPLHF
NA	NA	TRBV30	TRBJ1-1	TGTGCCGGAGGGGACGGGAGTTCAGTGAACACTGAAGCTTTCTTT	CAGGDGSSVNTEAFF
NA	TRBD2	TRBV7-6	TRBJ2-5	TGTGCCAGCAGCCAGGGACTAGCGGGAGGTGAGACCCAGTACTTC	CASSQGLAGGETQYF
NA	NA	TRBV12-3/TRBV12-4	TRBJ2-1	TGTGCCAGCAGTTTAGCCCTAGCTGGCGAGCAGTTCTTC	CASSLALAGEQFF
NA	NA	TRBV30	TRBJ1-1	TGTGCCTGGAGTTGGGGAGGGGAAAACACTGAAGCTTTCTTT	CAWSWGGENTEAFF
NA	NA	TRBV28	TRBJ1-2	TGTGCCAGCAGCTCCGCAGCGGAACCATATGGCTACACCTTC	CASSSAAEPYGYTF
NA	NA	TRBV19	TRBJ1-1	TGTGCCAGTAGTATAGAGGGGAGCACTGAAGCTTTCTTT	CASSIEGSTEAFF
NA	TRBD1	TRBV5-1	TRBJ1-2	TGCGCCACTGGGGACAGCCAGGGAGGCTACACCTTC	CATGDSQGGYTF
NA	NA	TRBV3-1/TRBV3-2	TRBJ2-3	TGTGCCAGCAGCCAAGTGACGGGGTCTAGCACAGATACGCAGTATTTT	CASSQVTGSSTDTQYF
NA	NA	TRBV9	TRBJ2-1	TGTGCCAGCAGCGAGGGGGTAAGCGGGGCCTCCTACAATGAGCAGTTCTTC	CASSEGVSGASYNEQFF